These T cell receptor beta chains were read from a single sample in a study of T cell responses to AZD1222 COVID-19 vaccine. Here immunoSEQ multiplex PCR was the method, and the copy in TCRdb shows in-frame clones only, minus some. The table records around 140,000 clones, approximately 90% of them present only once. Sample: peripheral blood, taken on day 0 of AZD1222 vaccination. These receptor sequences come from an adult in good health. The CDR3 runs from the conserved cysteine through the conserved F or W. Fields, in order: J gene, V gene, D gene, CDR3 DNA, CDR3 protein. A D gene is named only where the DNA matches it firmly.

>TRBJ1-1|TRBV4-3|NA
TGCGCCAGCAGCCCGACAGGTTCCGACACTGAAGCTTTCTTT
CASSPTGSDTEAFF
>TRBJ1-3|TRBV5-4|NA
TGTGCCAGCAGCTTGTCTGGTTCTGGAAACACCATATATTTT
CASSLSGSGNTIYF
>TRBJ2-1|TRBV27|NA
TGTGCCAGCAGTTTGGGCAGGGTTTACAATGAGCAGTTCTTC
CASSLGRVYNEQFF
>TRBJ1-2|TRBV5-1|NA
TGCGCCAGCAGCTCCAGGCACTATGGCTACACCTTC
CASSSRHYGYTF
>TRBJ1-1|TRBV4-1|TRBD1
TGCGCCAGCAGCGGGCGGACAGGGCAAAGATCTGAAGCTTTCTTT
CASSGRTGQRSEAFF
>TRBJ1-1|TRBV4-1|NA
TGCGCCAGCAGCCCACCCTTCAATGAGGAGACAACCATTGAAGCTTTCTTT
CASSPPFNEETTIEAFF
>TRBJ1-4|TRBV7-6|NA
TGTGCCAGCAGCTTAGCCATACAGGGTGGGACTAATGAAAAACTGTTTTTT
CASSLAIQGGTNEKLFF
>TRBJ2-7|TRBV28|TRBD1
TGTGCCAGCAGTCTCGGACAGGTCGAGCAGTACTTC
CASSLGQVEQYF
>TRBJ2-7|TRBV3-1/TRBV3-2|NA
TGTGCCAGCAGCCAAGATGGCTTGTCCTACGAGCAGTACTTC
CASSQDGLSYEQYF
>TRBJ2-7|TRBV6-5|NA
TGTGCCAGCAGTTATGGTGGGGTTTACGAGCAGTACTTC
CASSYGGVYEQYF
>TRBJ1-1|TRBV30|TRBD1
TGTGCCTGGAGTCCCCGGGACAGGGAGGGGACTGAAGCTTTCTTT
CAWSPRDREGTEAFF
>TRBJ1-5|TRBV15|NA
TGTGCCACCAGCAGCAACAGGGACTCCAATCAGCCCCAGCATTTT
CATSSNRDSNQPQHF
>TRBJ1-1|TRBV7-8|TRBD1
TGTGCCAGCAGCCGCCGACAGGGAGAAGCTTTCTTT
CASSRRQGEAFF
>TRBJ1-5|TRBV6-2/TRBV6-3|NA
TGTGCCAGCAGCGCTCCCATTTATAGCAATCAGCCCCAGCATTTT
CASSAPIYSNQPQHF
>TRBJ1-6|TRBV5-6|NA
TGTGCCAGCAGCTTGGTGGGACGGGGTAATTCACCCCTCCACTTT
CASSLVGRGNSPLHF